In its sample, the clone carrying this T cell receptor (beta chain) was seen a few times. Its antigen is currently unknown. Libraries were prepared by immunoSEQ multiplex PCR; TCRdb keeps only in-frame clonotypes and omits some of them. The table has fewer than 90,000 clones, roughly 93% seen once. The CDR3 sequence is 15 residues long. V lost 0 bases to trimming and J lost 10 bases, with 16 bases between them. From germline, CDR1 is KGHSH and CDR2 LQKENI. This entry is derived from a study of PD-1 blockade in classical Hodgkin lymphoma. The sample's time point: newly diagnosed, previously untreated cHL patient sample. A comparison was provided by newly diagnosed, untreated classical Hodgkin lymphoma PBMCs. Study-wide findings and caveats: Diminished baseline TCR diversity has been reported in newly diagnosed patients relative to healthy donors. Possible causes of repertoire differences, disease activity or prior therapy, remain undefined.

The source is a human donor with classical Hodgkin lymphoma. Sequencing was performed on peripheral blood mononuclear cells (PBMCs). The chain carries TRBV18 and TRBJ2-1; D perhaps matches TRBD1 (6 bases). The CDR3, as DNA: TGTGCCAGCTCACCACCCTTGGACAGCCACACGGAGCAGTTCTTC. Translation gives CASSPPLDSHTEQFF.